What follows are 7 T cell receptor beta chains derived from one specimen sequenced in a study of blood T cell repertoires in COVID-19. Measured with immunoSEQ multiplex PCR; TCRdb has only the in-frame clones, and not every one. The profile shows approximately 330,000 clones, around nine tenths of them singletons. Sequencing input: peripheral blood. The receptors were sampled from a woman aged 50 to 65 with active or convalescent COVID-19.

The chain has TRBV30 and TRBJ2-1; 7 bases match TRBD2. V shed 0 bases and J 10 bases; nucleotides not matched to a gene: 6. The CDR3 is 13 residues long. CDR1 and CDR2 (germline): GTSNPN, SVGIG (reference sequence). CDR3 amino acids: CAWSVGPGGEQFF. The CDR3 DNA is TGTGCCTGGAGTGTAGGCCCGGGGGGAGAGCAGTTCTTC. Drawing the rest from reference TRBV30 and TRBJ2-1, the complete variable domain is SQTIHQWPATLVQPVGSPLSLECTVEGTSNPNLYWYRQAAGRGLQLLFYSVGIGQISSEVPQNLSASRPQDRQFILSSKKLLLSDSGFYLCAWSVGPGGEQFFGPGTRLTVL.

V and J are TRBV9 and TRBJ1-2; tentatively, D is TRBD1 (6 bases). CDR1 and CDR2 from the germline V gene are SGDLS and YYNGEE. The CDR3 covers 14 residues. The germline V and J ends were trimmed by 0 bases and 4 bases, with 10 bases remaining between them. In DNA, the CDR3 is TGTGCCAGCAGCGTAGGTCAGGGGACCTATGGCTACACCTTC. Translating gives CASSVGQGTYGYTF.

As to this clone: The same CDR3 also results from other DNA sequences found in this sample. The rearrangement joins TRBV2 to TRBJ1-1; weak D call: TRBD1 (5 bases). CDR3 length: 13 residues. The V gene's germline CDR1 is SNHLY and CDR2 FYNNEI. The ends were cut back, 2 bases at V and 2 bases at J, with 6 bases in the middle. The CDR3 DNA reads TGTGCCAGCAGTGAACAGGGTAACACTGAAGCTTTCTTT. Protein sequence: CASSEQGNTEAFF.

This rearrangement joins TRBV5-8 to TRBJ2-2, with D possibly TRBD1 on 6 matching bases. Per germline, CDR1 SGHTS and CDR2 YDEGEE. The V gene lost 4 bases and the J gene lost 2 bases, with 12 bases spanning the gap. The CDR3 totals 15 residues. The chain's CDR3 is CASSPGTINTGELFF. CDR3 DNA sequence: TGTGCCAGCAGCCCCGGGACAATAAACACCGGGGAGCTGTTTTTT.

This clone was seen more than once but under ten times. The genes are TRBV9 and TRBJ2-2; tentatively, D is TRBD1 (5 bases). Trimming took 0 bases from V and 4 from J, leaving 10 bases between them. This CDR3 has 15 residues. The germline V gene has CDR1 SGDLS and CDR2 YYNGEE. The CDR3 DNA reads as TGTGCCAGCAGCGTAGTACAGGAACGCACCGGGGAGCTGTTTTTT. Its protein is CASSVVQERTGELFF.

The chain couples TRBV5-1 to TRBJ1-2; 8 bases map to TRBD1. Germline CDR1 reads SGHRS; CDR2 reads YFSETQ. CDR3 length equals 15 residues. The V and J ends lost 4 bases and 2 bases, in that order; junction bases with no gene match: 7. DNA for the CDR3: TGCGCCAGCAGCCTAGGTGGACAGGGAAACTATGGCTACACCTTC. It specifies CASSLGGQGNYGYTF. Filled out from reference TRBV5-1 and TRBJ1-2, the complete variable domain reads KAGVTQTPRYLIKTRGQQVTLSCSPISGHRSVSWYQQTPGQGLQFLFEYFSETQRNKGNFPGRFSGRQFSNSRSEMNVSTLELGDSALYLCASSLGGQGNYGYTFGSGTRLTVV.

This rearrangement joins TRBV7-2 to TRBJ2-1, with a tentative D call TRBD1 (5 bases). V lost 0 bases and J 1 base, leaving 7 bases between the germline ends. Germline CDR1 is SGHTA and CDR2 is FQGNSA. The CDR3 extends over 15 amino acids. The CDR3 DNA sequence: TGTGCCAGCAGCTTAGCGGGGCGGTCCTACAATGAGCAGTTCTTC. Protein product: CASSLAGRSYNEQFF.